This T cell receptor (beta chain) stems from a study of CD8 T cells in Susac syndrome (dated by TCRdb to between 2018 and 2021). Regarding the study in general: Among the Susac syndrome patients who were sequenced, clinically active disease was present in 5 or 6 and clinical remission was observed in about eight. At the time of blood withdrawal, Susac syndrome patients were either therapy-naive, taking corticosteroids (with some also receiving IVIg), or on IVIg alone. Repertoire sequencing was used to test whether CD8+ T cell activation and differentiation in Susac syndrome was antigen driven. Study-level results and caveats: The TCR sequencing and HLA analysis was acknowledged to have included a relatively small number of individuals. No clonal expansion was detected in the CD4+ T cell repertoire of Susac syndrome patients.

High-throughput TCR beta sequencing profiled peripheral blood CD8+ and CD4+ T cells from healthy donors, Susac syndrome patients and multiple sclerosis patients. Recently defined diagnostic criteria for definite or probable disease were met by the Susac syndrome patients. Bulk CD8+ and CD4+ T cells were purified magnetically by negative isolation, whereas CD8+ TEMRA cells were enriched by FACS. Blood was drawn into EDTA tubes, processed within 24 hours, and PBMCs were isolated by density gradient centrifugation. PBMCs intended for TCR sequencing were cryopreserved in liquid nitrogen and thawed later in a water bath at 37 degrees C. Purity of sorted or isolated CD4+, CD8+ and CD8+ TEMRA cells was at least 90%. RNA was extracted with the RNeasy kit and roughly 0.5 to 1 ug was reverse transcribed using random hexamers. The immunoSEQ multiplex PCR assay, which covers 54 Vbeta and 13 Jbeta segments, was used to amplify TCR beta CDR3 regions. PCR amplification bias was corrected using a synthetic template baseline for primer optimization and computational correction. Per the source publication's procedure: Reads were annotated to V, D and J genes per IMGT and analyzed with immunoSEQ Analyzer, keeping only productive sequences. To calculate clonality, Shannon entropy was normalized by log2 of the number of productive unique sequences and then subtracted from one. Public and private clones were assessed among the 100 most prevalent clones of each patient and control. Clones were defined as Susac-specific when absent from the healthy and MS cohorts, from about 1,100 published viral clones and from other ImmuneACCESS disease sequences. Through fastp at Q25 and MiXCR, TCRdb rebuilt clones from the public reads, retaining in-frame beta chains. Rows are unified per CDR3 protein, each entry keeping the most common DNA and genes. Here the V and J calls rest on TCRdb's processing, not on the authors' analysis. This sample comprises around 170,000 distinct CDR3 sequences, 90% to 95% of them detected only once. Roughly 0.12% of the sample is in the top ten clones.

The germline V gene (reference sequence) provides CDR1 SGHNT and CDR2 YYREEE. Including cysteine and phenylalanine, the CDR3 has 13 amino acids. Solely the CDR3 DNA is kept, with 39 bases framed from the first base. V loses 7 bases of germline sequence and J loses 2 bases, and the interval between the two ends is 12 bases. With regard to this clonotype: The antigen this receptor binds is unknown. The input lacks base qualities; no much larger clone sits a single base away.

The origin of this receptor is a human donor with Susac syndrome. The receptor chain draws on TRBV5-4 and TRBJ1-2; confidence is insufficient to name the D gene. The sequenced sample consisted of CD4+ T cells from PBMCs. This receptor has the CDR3 CASRTDLNYGYTF. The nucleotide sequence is TGTGCCAGCCGGACGGACCTAAACTATGGCTACACCTTC. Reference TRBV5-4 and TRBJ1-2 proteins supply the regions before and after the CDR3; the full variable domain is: ETGVTQSPTHLIKTRGQQVTLRCSSQSGHNTVSWYQQALGQGPQFIFQYYREEENGRGNFPPRFSGLQFPNYSSELNVNALELDDSALYLCASRTDLNYGYTFGSGTRLTVV.